The 24 T cell receptor beta chains below all came from one sample that was sequenced in a study of cytomegalovirus exposure and HLA in healthy donors. The PCR contained 60 Vbeta and 13 Jbeta primers. The method was immunoSEQ multiplex PCR; TCRdb's version includes in-frame clones alone and lacks a portion of them. This table has around 110,000 clones, approximately 9.4% appearing once. Material: PBMCs. Receptor source: a man in his thirties or forties in good health and CMV-seronegative.

Remarks on this clone: The conserved closing phenylalanine or tryptophan is absent in this CDR3, likely reflecting a read error. The rearrangement joins TRBV5-6 to TRBJ1-2; D possibly corresponds to TRBD1 (5 bases). The CDR3 is 14 amino acids. With 6 bases removed from V and 8 bases from J, the gap between germline ends came to 20 bases. Per germline, CDR1 SGHDT and CDR2 YYEEEE. CDR3 sequence: CASTLIDSYGGYTL. In DNA, the CDR3 is TGTGCCAGCACCCTTATTGACAGCTACGGCGGCTACACCCTC.

Only a few counts were recorded for this clone. V gene TRBV6-1 combines with J gene TRBJ1-2, with D possibly TRBD1 on 5 matching bases. CDR1 MNHNS and CDR2 SASEGT come from the germline V gene. Trimming cost V 2 bases and J 8 bases, with 18 bases left between them. There are 15 residues in the CDR3. The chain's CDR3 is CASSEFKGGGLGYTF. The CDR3 DNA sequence: TGTGCCAGCAGTGAATTTAAGGGCGGGGGACTCGGCTACACCTTC.

This clone occurred a few times. J is TRBJ2-7 and V is TRBV5-1; maybe TRBD1 (6 bases). The V gene lost 2 bases and the J gene lost 5 bases, with 14 bases spanning the gap. This CDR3 is 14 amino acids long. In germline, CDR1 is SGHRS, CDR2 YFSETQ. The CDR3 nucleotides are TGCGCCAGCAGCTTCTCAACAGGGCCCAACGAGCAGTACTTC. Translation gives CASSFSTGPNEQYF.

This clone turned up a few times. The chain employs TRBV30 and TRBJ2-1, with D tentatively TRBD2 (6 bases). This CDR3 contains 16 residues. Germline values: CDR1 GTSNPN, CDR2 SVGIG (reference sequence). Between the trimmed V and J ends, which lost 0 bases and 4 bases, there was a span of 16 bases. The DNA of the CDR3 is TGTGCCTGGAGTGTTATGGGCGGAGGGCCTTACAATGAGCAGTTCTTC. Protein: CAWSVMGGGPYNEQFF.

The genes are TRBV6-1 and TRBJ1-5; 7 bases map to TRBD1. There are 20 residues in the CDR3. The junction had 16 bases not matched to a gene; V was cut back by 2 bases and J by 0 bases. The germline V gene encodes CDR1 MNHNS and CDR2 SASEGT. The CDR3 reads CASSENQGLDRAYSNQPQHF. Here the CDR3 DNA reads TGTGCCAGCAGTGAAAATCAGGGGCTCGACAGGGCCTATAGCAATCAGCCCCAGCATTTT.

This clone was seen a handful of times. This rearrangement joins TRBV7-9 to TRBJ2-7; D possibly corresponds to TRBD1 (6 bases). Germline loops: CDR1 SEHNR, CDR2 FQNEAQ (reference sequence). Trimming removed 4 bases at V and 7 bases at J, with 8 bases between. This CDR3 is 11 amino acids long. The CDR3 DNA follows: TGTGCCAGCAGCTCCGGGACAGAGCAGTACTTC. It is translated as CASSSGTEQYF.

The chain is built from TRBV28 and TRBJ1-4, with 7 nucleotides matching TRBD1. Germline lookup yields CDR1 MDHEN and CDR2 SYDVKM. The CDR3 loop spans 14 amino acids. V shed 3 bases and J 3 bases; nucleotides not matched to a gene: 1. The CDR3 is CASSFQGANEKLFF. CDR3 DNA: TGTGCCAGCAGTTTCCAGGGGGCTAATGAAAAACTGTTTTTT.

This chain links TRBV27 with TRBJ2-7, with D perhaps TRBD1 (5 bases). Germline V gene data show CDR1 as MNHEY and CDR2 as SMNVEV (reference sequence). The germline V and J ends were trimmed by 5 bases and 3 bases, with 14 bases remaining between them. This CDR3 comprises 14 residues. The CDR3 coding sequence is TGTGCCAGCAGTGCCCAGGGTATGGGCTACGAGCAGTACTTC. The encoded protein is CASSAQGMGYEQYF.

CDR3 residues: CASSPTGAGNTIYF. In DNA, the CDR3 is TGTGCCAGCAGTCCGACAGGGGCTGGAAACACCATATATTTT. The chain joins TRBV28 to TRBJ1-3; 8 nucleotides line up with TRBD1. The V segment lost 5 bases and the J segment 2 bases; nucleotides outside the gene matches: 2. Germline V CDR1 and CDR2: MDHEN, SYDVKM. This CDR3 comprises 14 residues.

This clone has a handful of counts. The chain carries TRBV6-1 and TRBJ1-5; possible D gene TRBD1, 6 bases. Trimming stripped 5 bases from V and 0 bases from J, with 11 bases between. Per the germline V gene, CDR1 is MNHNS and CDR2 is SASEGT. The CDR3 totals 15 residues. CDR3: CASSWTANSNQPQHF. CDR3 coding DNA: TGTGCCAGCAGTTGGACAGCTAATAGCAATCAGCCCCAGCATTTT.

This clone was detected a few times. The J gene is TRBJ2-4, the V gene TRBV27, with 8 bases matching TRBD1. CDR3 size: 15 residues. From germline, CDR1 is MNHEY and CDR2 SMNVEV (reference sequence). Trimming removed 4 bases from V and 8 bases from J; junction bases left unmatched: 10. CDR3 DNA sequence: TGTGCCAGCAGTTCTTGGACAGGGAATAGAGACATTCAGTACTTC. Its protein product is CASSSWTGNRDIQYF.

This clone was detected only a few times. J is TRBJ1-5 and V is TRBV6-1, with D unresolved. CDR3 size: 15 residues. Between the trimmed V and J ends, which lost 6 bases and 2 bases, there was a span of 14 bases. Germline V gives CDR1 MNHNS, CDR2 SASEGT. The CDR3 loop reads CASSHHSGGNQPQHF. Written as DNA, the CDR3 is TGTGCCAGCAGCCACCACTCGGGTGGCAATCAGCCCCAGCATTTT.

The table lists this clone with a few counts. The chain combines TRBV7-8 with TRBJ2-2; D might be TRBD2 (5 bases). V was trimmed by 5 bases and J by 1 base, leaving 8 bases between them. The CDR3 has 14 amino acids. Germline V gives CDR1 SGHVS, CDR2 FQNEAQ. In DNA form, the CDR3 reads TGTGCCAGCAGCCTTCGGGAGAACACCGGGGAGCTGTTTTTT. This translates into CASSLRENTGELFF.

Only a few counts were recorded for this clone. The chain combines TRBV27 with TRBJ1-1; 7 bases are a match to TRBD1. CDR3 length: 14 residues. Germline assignment: CDR1 MNHEY and CDR2 SMNVEV (reference sequence). V trimming: 3 bases; J trimming: 5 bases; junction bases outside the gene matches: 6. CDR3 protein: CASSFDRAGTEAFF. The DNA for the CDR3 is TGTGCCAGCAGTTTCGACAGGGCGGGAACTGAAGCTTTCTTT.

The chain carries TRBV6-1 and TRBJ1-5; TRBD1 aligns across 7 bases. V dropped 2 bases and J dropped 6; count of bases not matched to a gene: 19. CDR3 length: 19 amino acids. CDR1 MNHNS and CDR2 SASEGT come from the germline V gene. CDR3 amino acids: CASSETYGARGLVGQPQHF. CDR3 nucleotides: TGTGCCAGCAGTGAAACGTACGGCGCCAGGGGGTTGGTCGGTCAGCCCCAGCATTTT.

The chain carries TRBV4-1 and TRBJ1-2; the D gene is possibly TRBD1 (5 bases). The CDR3 contains 14 residues. V shed 4 bases and J shed 7 bases, with 16 bases lying between them. CDR1 and CDR2 from the germline V gene are MGHRA and YSYEKL. The CDR3 DNA sequence: TGCGCCAGCAGCCGTCCCCCCAACGACAGTGGCTACACCTTC. Translated, it gives CASSRPPNDSGYTF.

The chain couples TRBV7-9 to TRBJ2-7, with TRBD2 matching 9 bases. The V and J ends lost 3 bases and 5 bases, in that order; junction bases with no gene match: 5. The germline V gene encodes CDR1 SEHNR and CDR2 FQNEAQ (reference sequence). The CDR3 is 14 residues long. The CDR3 DNA reads TGTGCCAGCAGCTTGGGGACTAGCAAACACGAGCAGTACTTC. Protein product: CASSLGTSKHEQYF. Looking up the rest from reference TRBV7-9 and TRBJ2-7 gives the full variable domain: DTGVSQNPRHKITKRGQNVTFRCDPISEHNRLYWYRQTLGQGPEFLTYFQNEAQLEKSRLLSDRFSAERPKGSFSTLEIQRTEQGDSAMYLCASSLGTSKHEQYFGPGTRLTVT.

This clone was found a few times. As DNA, the CDR3 is TGTGCCAGCAGCTCCGACAGCGAAGTCTATGGCTACACCTTC. This sequence encodes CASSSDSEVYGYTF. This sequence joins TRBV7-3 and TRBJ1-2; D is perhaps TRBD1 (5 bases). Trimming removed 4 bases at V and 4 bases at J, with 13 bases between. The germline V gene encodes CDR1 SGHTA and CDR2 FQGTGA. The CDR3 contains 14 residues.

This clone was detected a few times. The J gene is TRBJ2-1, the V gene TRBV6-1; D is uncertain. V was cut by 1 base and J by 10 bases, with 5 bases left in between. This CDR3 comprises 11 residues. Germline V gives CDR1 MNHNS, CDR2 SASEGT. DNA of the CDR3: TGTGCCAGCAGTGAAGGAGAGGAGCAGTTCTTC. This codes for CASSEGEEQFF.

This clone occurred a few times. The DNA of the CDR3 is TGTGCCAGCAGCCCCCGCGCGACAGGGGAAAAACTGTTTTTT. The encoded protein is CASSPRATGEKLFF. The chain is built from TRBV11-3 and TRBJ1-4; 7 bases are shared with TRBD1. Germline-derived CDR1 and CDR2 are SGHNT and YENEEA. Trimming at V came to 5 bases and at J to 8 bases, leaving 8 bases not matched to a gene. The CDR3 is made up of 14 amino acids.

The rearrangement links TRBV2 to TRBJ2-1; D possibly corresponds to TRBD1 (6 bases). The CDR3 has 13 amino acids. Trimming cost V 8 bases and J 7 bases, with 15 bases left between them. Germline lookup yields CDR1 SNHLY and CDR2 FYNNEI. CDR3 bases: TGTGCCAGCTGGGAGCAGGGGCTGAATGAGCAGTTCTTC. It is translated as CASWEQGLNEQFF.

The CDR3 loop reads CAISDMVAGGYGNTIYF. The DNA for the CDR3 is TGTGCCATCAGTGATATGGTAGCAGGGGGCTACGGAAACACCATATATTTT. The gene calls are TRBV10-3 and TRBJ1-3, with TRBD1 matching over 8 bases. The germline gives CDR1 ENHRY, CDR2 SYGVKD. The V and J ends lost 3 bases and 4 bases, in that order; junction bases with no gene match: 11. The CDR3 is 17 amino acids.

The genes are TRBV7-6 and TRBJ2-7, with a tentative D call TRBD1 (6 bases). The germline V and J ends were trimmed by 5 bases and 5 bases, with 16 bases remaining between them. Germline lookup yields CDR1 SGHVS and CDR2 FNYEAQ. CDR3 length equals 14 residues. The chain's CDR3 is CASSPTGRGNEQYF. The DNA for the CDR3 is TGTGCCAGCAGCCCGACAGGACGGGGTAACGAGCAGTACTTC.

In its sample, this clone was seen a few times. CDR3 DNA sequence: TGTGCTAGTGGCACCCAAGCCGGCGGGGTGGGGGAAAAACTGTTTTTT. Encoded protein: CASGTQAGGVGEKLFF. This sequence joins TRBV12-5 and TRBJ1-4; D gene unclear. From germline, CDR1 is LGHNT and CDR2 FRNRAP. V gave up 6 bases and J gave up 8 bases, with 22 bases separating them. This CDR3 contains 16 residues.